The 31 T cell receptor beta chains below come from one sample, sequenced in a study of shared clonotypes between healthy human individuals. Repertoires were generated with immunoSEQ multiplex PCR, while TCRdb's copy carries only in-frame clones and drops some. The sample contains approximately 980,000 clones, over 75% of which appear only once. Sequenced sample: memory CD4+ T cells sorted from blood. Subset defined: CD45RA-negative fraction. Every receptor here comes from a man aged 18-30 years in good health.

The genes are TRBV18 and TRBJ2-3; D possibly matches TRBD1 or TRBD2 (5 bases each). The CDR3 contains 15 residues. V was shortened by 3 bases and J by 2 bases, with 12 bases between the two germline ends. Germline V gives CDR1 KGHSH, CDR2 LQKENI. As DNA, the CDR3 is TGTGCCAGCTCACCTAATGTCGGGACCACAGATACGCAGTATTTT. Protein: CASSPNVGTTDTQYF.

A word on this clone: A much bigger clone sits one base away, suggesting this may be a read error. The CDR3 nucleotides read TGTGCCTGGAGTGTACGAGAAAAACTGTTTTTT. It specifies CAWSVREKLFF. V usage is TRBV30 and J usage is TRBJ1-4; D is unresolved. The CDR3 length is 11 residues. Trimming shortened V by 0 bases and J by 8 bases, and 4 bases separated the two germline ends. The germline CDR1 and CDR2 sequences are GTSNPN and SVGIG (reference sequence).

The J gene is TRBJ1-5, the V gene TRBV11-2; possibly TRBD1 for D (5 bases). The CDR3 totals 15 residues. Trimming took 1 base from V and 7 from J, leaving 14 bases between them. CDR1 is SGHAT and CDR2 is FQNNGV in the germline V gene. This CDR3 is CASSLGWGGGQPQHF. CDR3 bases: TGTGCCAGCAGCTTAGGTTGGGGGGGAGGCCAGCCCCAGCATTTT.

V and J are TRBV19 and TRBJ2-7; TRBD2 aligns across 11 bases. The CDR3 sequence is 15 residues long. The V segment lost 4 bases and the J segment 6 bases; nucleotides outside the gene matches: 8. CDR1 and CDR2 (germline): LNHDA, SQIVND (reference sequence). This CDR3 reads CASSTGTSGQGEQYF. The CDR3 DNA sequence: TGTGCCAGTAGTACCGGGACTAGCGGCCAAGGCGAGCAGTACTTC.

The chain is built from TRBV23-1 and TRBJ2-3; D might be TRBD2 (5 bases). TRBV23-1 is an ORF for which the function is uncertain. This CDR3 is 16 amino acids long. V was trimmed by 6 bases and J by 4 bases, leaving 20 bases between them. The CDR3 sequence is CASSLERTRVPDTQYF. The CDR3 DNA reads TGCGCCAGCAGCCTTGAGCGGACCCGAGTGCCAGATACGCAGTATTTT.

The genes are TRBV18 and TRBJ2-7, with 10 bases identical to TRBD1. This CDR3 has 17 amino acids. After removal of 0 bases from V and 5 bases from J, the junction contained 10 bases not matched to a gene. Per the germline V gene, CDR1 is KGHSH and CDR2 is LQKENI. CDR3 sequence: CASSPPFGDRGFDEQYF. CDR3 coding DNA: TGTGCCAGCTCACCACCGTTTGGGGACAGGGGATTCGACGAGCAGTACTTC.

The rearrangement joins TRBV27 to TRBJ2-2, with D unclear. V dropped 5 bases and J dropped 4 bases, with 8 bases sitting between them. CDR3 length: 13 residues. Per germline, CDR1 MNHEY and CDR2 SMNVEV (reference sequence). This CDR3 is CASSPRPTGELFF. The CDR3 region has the DNA TGTGCCAGCAGTCCCCGCCCCACCGGGGAGCTGTTTTTT.

In its sample, this clone was seen once. V usage is TRBV21-1 and J usage is TRBJ1-2; the DNA was not used to check the table's D call, TRBD1. TRBV21-1 is an annotated pseudogene. This CDR3 is 16 amino acids long. This CDR3 is CASSYVRTGGGYGYTF. DNA of the CDR3: TGTGCCAGCAGTTACGTACGAACAGGGGGAGGCTATGGCTACACCTTC.

The gene calls are TRBV4-2 and TRBJ2-3, with 7 bases that match TRBD2. The CDR3 runs to 16 residues. Germline CDR1 and CDR2: LGHNA and YNFKEQ. Trimming at V came to 3 bases and at J to 0 bases, leaving 6 bases not matched to a gene. The CDR3 sequence: CASSQSGMGSTDTQYF. For the CDR3, the DNA is TGTGCCAGCAGCCAGAGCGGGATGGGAAGCACAGATACGCAGTATTTT.

This sequence joins TRBV6-6 and TRBJ1-3; D gene ambiguous. The CDR3 is 13 residues long. Trimming pared 0 bases from V and 4 bases from J, leaving 4 bases between. The germline V gene has CDR1 MNHNY and CDR2 SVGAGI (reference sequence). The CDR3 sequence: CASSYSKGNTIYF. CDR3 coding DNA: TGTGCCAGCAGTTACTCGAAGGGAAACACCATATATTTT.

The sample holds a few counts of this clone. J is TRBJ1-2 and V is TRBV6-1; tentatively, D is TRBD1 (5 bases). The CDR3 sequence is 15 residues long. The germline gives CDR1 MNHNS, CDR2 SASEGT. V was pared by 1 base and J by 2 bases, with 11 bases between. This CDR3 reads CASSEGAAGNYGYTF. CDR3 DNA: TGTGCCAGCAGTGAAGGGGCGGCAGGGAACTATGGCTACACCTTC.

The chain links TRBV29-1 to TRBJ2-7, with D perhaps matching TRBD1 (6 bases). CDR1 SQVTM and CDR2 ANQGSEA come from the germline V gene. The CDR3 runs to 17 residues. V lost 5 bases to trimming and J lost 0 bases, with 23 bases between them. The CDR3, as DNA: TGCAGCGTTCAGGGAACACCGGGACACTTGTACTCCTACGAGCAGTACTTC. It encodes CSVQGTPGHLYSYEQYF.

The chain has TRBV19 and TRBJ2-7; the D gene is possibly TRBD1 (8 bases). The V end was cut by 3 bases, the J end by 6 bases, with 18 bases between. CDR3 size: 15 residues. CDR1 is LNHDA, CDR2 SQIVND, per germline (reference sequence). The CDR3, as DNA: TGTGCCAGTAGTATGAGCGGGACAGGTCCTGGCGAGCAGTACTTC. Translated, it gives CASSMSGTGPGEQYF.

This rearrangement joins TRBV28 to TRBJ2-7, with D perhaps TRBD1 (6 bases). V was cut by 10 bases and J by 0 bases, with 13 bases left in between. This CDR3 comprises 13 residues. CDR1 MDHEN and CDR2 SYDVKM come from the germline V gene. Here the CDR3 DNA reads TGTGCCACCCGAACAGGGAACTCCTACGAGCAGTACTTC. Protein sequence: CATRTGNSYEQYF. Supplemented by reference TRBV28 and TRBJ2-7, the full variable domain reads DVKVTQSSRYLVKRTGEKVFLECVQDMDHENMFWYRQDPGLGLRLIYFSYDVKMKEKGDIPEGYSVSREKKERFSLILESASTNQTSMYLCATRTGNSYEQYFGPGTRLTVT.

CDR3 bases: TGCGCCAGCAGTCCTACTAGTACCCTCACAGATACGCAGTATTTT. Translated: CASSPTSTLTDTQYF. The chain recombines TRBV10-2 with TRBJ2-3, with D possibly being TRBD2 (5 bases). V was clipped by 5 bases and J by 2 bases, with 14 bases between them. CDR1 and CDR2 (germline): WSHSY, SAAADI. This CDR3 region has 15 residues.

The chain is built from TRBV5-1 and TRBJ1-2; no definite D call. The germline CDR1 and CDR2 sequences are SGHRS and YFSETQ. The CDR3 is made up of 12 amino acids. V lost 0 bases to trimming and J lost 2 bases, with 2 bases between them. CDR3 nucleotide sequence: TGCGCCAGCAGCTTGGGGAACTATGGCTACACCTTC. This codes for CASSLGNYGYTF. Supplemented by reference TRBV5-1 and TRBJ1-2, the full variable domain reads KAGVTQTPRYLIKTRGQQVTLSCSPISGHRSVSWYQQTPGQGLQFLFEYFSETQRNKGNFPGRFSGRQFSNSRSEMNVSTLELGDSALYLCASSLGNYGYTFGSGTRLTVV.

This sequence joins TRBV5-1 and TRBJ1-2; 7 nucleotides match TRBD1. CDR3 length equals 15 residues. The V gene end was trimmed by 0 bases and the J gene end by 8 bases; junction bases not matched to a gene: 10. Germline V gene lookup returns CDR1 SGHRS and CDR2 YFSETQ. In nucleotides, the CDR3 is TGCGCCAGCAGCTTGGTTACAGGGGTAGGCGGAGGCTACACCTTC. Translating it yields CASSLVTGVGGGYTF. The variable domain in full, completed from reference TRBV5-1 and TRBJ1-2, reads KAGVTQTPRYLIKTRGQQVTLSCSPISGHRSVSWYQQTPGQGLQFLFEYFSETQRNKGNFPGRFSGRQFSNSRSEMNVSTLELGDSALYLCASSLVTGVGGGYTFGSGTRLTVV.

J is TRBJ1-2 and V is TRBV28, with 7 nucleotides matching TRBD1. V dropped 6 bases and J dropped 5; count of bases not matched to a gene: 12. The CDR3 totals 15 residues. Germline V gives CDR1 MDHEN, CDR2 SYDVKM. CDR3 nucleotide sequence: TGTGCCAGCAGGAAACCACAGGGGATAGGGTATGGCTACACCTTC. Residues: CASRKPQGIGYGYTF.

The V and J genes are TRBV5-4 and TRBJ2-2; possible D gene TRBD1, 5 bases. This CDR3 contains 15 residues. The ends were cut back, 0 bases at V and 5 bases at J, with 11 bases in the middle. In germline, CDR1 is SGHNT, CDR2 YYREEE (reference sequence). The CDR3 sequence is CASSLDMGRTGELFF. The CDR3, as DNA: TGTGCCAGCAGCTTGGATATGGGGCGGACCGGGGAGCTGTTTTTT.

The chain couples TRBV7-9 to TRBJ1-1, with TRBD1 as a possible D gene (6 bases). Trimming took off 2 bases at V and 4 bases at J, with 11 bases between the two ends. The CDR3 is 14 amino acids. Germline V CDR1 and CDR2: SEHNR, FQNEAQ (reference sequence). CDR3 amino acids: CASSLTGGPTEAFF. CDR3 DNA: TGTGCCAGCAGCTTAACCGGGGGGCCCACTGAAGCTTTCTTT.

The chain has TRBV19 and TRBJ1-1; D might be TRBD1 (5 bases). The ends were cut back, 6 bases at V and 4 bases at J, with 15 bases in the middle. This CDR3 region has 14 residues. The germline V gene has CDR1 LNHDA and CDR2 SQIVND (reference sequence). Here the CDR3 reads CASRRQGDSTEAFF. CDR3 in DNA: TGTGCCAGTAGACGGCAGGGAGATTCCACTGAAGCTTTCTTT.

This clone was recorded a few times. The chain uses TRBV7-8 and TRBJ1-1; D gene ambiguous. The CDR3 is 14 residues long. The V and J ends lost 1 base and 0 bases respectively, with 6 bases between them. Looked up from germline, CDR1 is SGHVS and CDR2 is FQNEAQ. In nucleotides, the CDR3 is TGTGCCAGCAGCTTAGTAAACATGAACACTGAAGCTTTCTTT. Its translation: CASSLVNMNTEAFF.

CDR3 loop: CASSRDGSGTDTQYF. DNA of the CDR3: TGCGCCAGCAGCCGAGATGGTAGCGGCACAGATACGCAGTATTTT. The chain uses TRBV5-1 and TRBJ2-3; tentatively, D is TRBD2 (5 bases). Between the trimmed V and J ends, which lost 4 bases and 1 base, there was a span of 13 bases. Per germline, CDR1 SGHRS and CDR2 YFSETQ. The CDR3 loop spans 15 amino acids.

The chain has TRBV5-1 and TRBJ2-1; D remains unclear. This CDR3 has 13 amino acids. V was shortened by 0 bases and J by 6 bases, with 7 bases between the two germline ends. The germline V gene has CDR1 SGHRS and CDR2 YFSETQ. The CDR3 nucleotides are TGCGCCAGCAGCTTGGTAACTACCAATGAGCAGTTCTTC. Translating gives CASSLVTTNEQFF.

DNA of the CDR3: TGTGCCAGCAGCGTAGGCTTCTCCTACGAGCAGTACTTC. Translated: CASSVGFSYEQYF. This chain uses TRBV9 with TRBJ2-7; D not resolved. Trimming removed 0 bases from V and 0 bases from J, with 4 bases in between. The CDR3 contains 13 residues. CDR1 is SGDLS and CDR2 is YYNGEE in the germline V gene.

The V gene is TRBV18, the J gene TRBJ2-3; 7 bases align to TRBD2. Looked up from germline, CDR1 is KGHSH and CDR2 is LQKENI. V trimming: 2 bases; J trimming: 2 bases; junction bases outside the gene matches: 4. This CDR3 spans 15 amino acids. CDR3 region: CASSPGTTHTDTQYF. The CDR3, as DNA: TGTGCCAGCTCACCAGGGACTACTCACACAGATACGCAGTATTTT.

The J gene is TRBJ2-2, the V gene TRBV19; D unclear. The germline V gene encodes CDR1 LNHDA and CDR2 SQIVND (reference sequence). This CDR3 is 14 amino acids long. V lost 2 bases, J lost 3 bases, and 7 bases lay in between. The CDR3 bases are TGTGCCAGTAGTATACGGGCAGACACCGGGGAGCTGTTTTTT. This gives the protein CASSIRADTGELFF.

This chain uses TRBV7-9 with TRBJ2-1; D possibly uses TRBD1 or TRBD2 (5 bases each). V was clipped by 7 bases and J by 0 bases, with 13 bases between them. The CDR3 covers 15 residues. The germline gives CDR1 SEHNR, CDR2 FQNEAQ (reference sequence). The CDR3, as DNA: TGTGCCAGCACCACAGGCCGGGGCTCCTACAATGAGCAGTTCTTC. This codes for CASTTGRGSYNEQFF.

This chain connects TRBV6-5 to TRBJ1-5; no firm D call. CDR1 MNHEY and CDR2 SVGAGI come from the germline V gene. Trimming left V 11 bases short and J 0 bases short, with 11 bases between. This CDR3 has 13 residues. The CDR3 sequence: CAASASSNQPQHF. The DNA of the CDR3 is TGTGCCGCAAGCGCCAGTAGCAATCAGCCCCAGCATTTT.

This clone was found a few times. The V call is TRBV11-2, the J call TRBJ2-1; D ambiguous. Germline V lookup: CDR1 SGHAT, CDR2 FQNNGV. V lost 7 bases and J 7 bases, leaving 14 bases between the germline ends. The CDR3 sequence is 13 residues long. CDR3 DNA sequence: TGTGCCAGCACCGTCTCCGGTGTAAATGAGCAGTTCTTC. Translated, it gives CASTVSGVNEQFF.

The V gene is TRBV5-1, the J gene TRBJ2-3; no reliable D call. There are 15 residues in the CDR3. The germline CDR1 and CDR2 sequences are SGHRS and YFSETQ. V was pared by 0 bases and J by 7 bases, with 15 bases between. This CDR3 reads CASSLDQTVGHTQYF. CDR3 bases: TGCGCCAGCAGCTTGGACCAAACTGTTGGACATACGCAGTATTTT.